The rows below give T cell receptor beta chains drawn from one sample of a study of blood T cell repertoires in COVID-19. Only in-frame clones appear in the TCRdb table, and some are missing; sequencing was by immunoSEQ multiplex PCR. This sample yields roughly 26,000 clones, of which about 92% are seen a single time; about 3% belongs to the top ten. The source material was peripheral blood. Receptors were obtained from a human donor in a cohort sampled during active COVID-19. Each CDR3 is given with its conserved first and last residue. Fields, in order: J gene, D gene, V gene, clone size, CDR3 DNA, CDR3 protein. A D gene is named only where the DNA matches it firmly. Part of the rows lack a size; the others show once, few, many or a class for expanded clones.

j_call: TRBJ2-1
d_call: .
v_call: TRBV5-1
clone_size: .
cdr3_nt: TGCGCCAGCAGCCCGGAGTCTAGCCGATACAATGAGCAGTTCTTC
cdr3_aa: CASSPESSRYNEQFF

j_call: TRBJ1-1
d_call: .
v_call: TRBV24-1
clone_size: .
cdr3_nt: TGTGCCACCAGTGATTTTTCGGTCGGGGTTAATGACACTGAAGCTTTCTTT
cdr3_aa: CATSDFSVGVNDTEAFF

j_call: TRBJ2-2
d_call: .
v_call: TRBV6-5
clone_size: few
cdr3_nt: TGTGCCAGCAGTCTTACAGGGACCGGGGAGCTGTTTTTT
cdr3_aa: CASSLTGTGELFF

j_call: TRBJ1-1
d_call: TRBD1
v_call: TRBV18
clone_size: .
cdr3_nt: TGTGCCAGCTCACCGGACAGGCCGAGTATGAACACTGAAGCTTTCTTT
cdr3_aa: CASSPDRPSMNTEAFF

j_call: TRBJ2-7
d_call: TRBD1
v_call: TRBV15
clone_size: .
cdr3_nt: TGTGCCACCAGCCCTGCCGGGACAGGGTCCTACGAGCAGTACTTC
cdr3_aa: CATSPAGTGSYEQYF

j_call: TRBJ2-3
d_call: TRBD2
v_call: TRBV5-6
clone_size: .
cdr3_nt: TGTGCCAGCAGCTTGGAGGCTAGCGGGGCAGATACGCAGTATTTT
cdr3_aa: CASSLEASGADTQYF

j_call: TRBJ2-2
d_call: .
v_call: TRBV5-1
clone_size: few
cdr3_nt: TGCGCCAGCAGGACTAGCGGGGAGCTGTTTTTT
cdr3_aa: CASRTSGELFF

j_call: TRBJ1-5
d_call: .
v_call: TRBV4-1
clone_size: .
cdr3_nt: TGCGCCAGCAGCCGAGCGCAAAGATATGACAATCAGCCCCAGCATTTT
cdr3_aa: CASSRAQRYDNQPQHF

j_call: TRBJ1-4
d_call: .
v_call: TRBV10-3
clone_size: .
cdr3_nt: TGTGCCATCAGGCGGACACTTACAAATAATGAAAAACTGTTTTTT
cdr3_aa: CAIRRTLTNNEKLFF

j_call: TRBJ1-5
d_call: TRBD1
v_call: TRBV6-4
clone_size: .
cdr3_nt: TGTGCCAGCAGGAGCCGGGACAGGGCTTCCAATCAGCCCCAGCATTTT
cdr3_aa: CASRSRDRASNQPQHF